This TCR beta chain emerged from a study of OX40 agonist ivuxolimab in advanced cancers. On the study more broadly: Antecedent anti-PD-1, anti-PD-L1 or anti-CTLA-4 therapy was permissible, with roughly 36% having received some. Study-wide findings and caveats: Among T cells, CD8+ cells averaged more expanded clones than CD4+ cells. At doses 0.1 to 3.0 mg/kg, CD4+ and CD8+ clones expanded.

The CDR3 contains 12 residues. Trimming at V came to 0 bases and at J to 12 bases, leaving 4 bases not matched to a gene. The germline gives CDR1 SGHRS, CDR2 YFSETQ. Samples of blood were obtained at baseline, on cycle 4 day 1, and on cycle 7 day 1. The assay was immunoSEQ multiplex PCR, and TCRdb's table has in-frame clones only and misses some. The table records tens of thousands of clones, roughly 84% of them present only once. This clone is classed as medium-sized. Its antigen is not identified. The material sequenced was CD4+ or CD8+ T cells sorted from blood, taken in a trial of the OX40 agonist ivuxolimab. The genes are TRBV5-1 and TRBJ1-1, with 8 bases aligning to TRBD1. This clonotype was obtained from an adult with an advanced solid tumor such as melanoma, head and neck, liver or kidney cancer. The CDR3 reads CASSLGQGLTFF. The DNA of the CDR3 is TGCGCCAGCAGCTTGGGACAGGGGCTAACTTTCTTT.